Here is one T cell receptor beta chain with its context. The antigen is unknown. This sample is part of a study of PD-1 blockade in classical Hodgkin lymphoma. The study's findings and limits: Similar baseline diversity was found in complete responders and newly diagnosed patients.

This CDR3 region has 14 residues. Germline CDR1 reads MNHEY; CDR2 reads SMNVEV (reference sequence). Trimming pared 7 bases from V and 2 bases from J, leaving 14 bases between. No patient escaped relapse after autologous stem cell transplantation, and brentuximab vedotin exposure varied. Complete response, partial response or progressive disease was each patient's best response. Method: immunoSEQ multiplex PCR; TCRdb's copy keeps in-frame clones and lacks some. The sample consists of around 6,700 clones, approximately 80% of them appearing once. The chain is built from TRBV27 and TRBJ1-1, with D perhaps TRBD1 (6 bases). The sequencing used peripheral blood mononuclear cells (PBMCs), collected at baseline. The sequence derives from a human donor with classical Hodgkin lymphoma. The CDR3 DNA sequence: TGTGCCAGCACCCCGCGGGGGGGCAACACTGAAGCTTTCTTT. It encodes CASTPRGGNTEAFF.